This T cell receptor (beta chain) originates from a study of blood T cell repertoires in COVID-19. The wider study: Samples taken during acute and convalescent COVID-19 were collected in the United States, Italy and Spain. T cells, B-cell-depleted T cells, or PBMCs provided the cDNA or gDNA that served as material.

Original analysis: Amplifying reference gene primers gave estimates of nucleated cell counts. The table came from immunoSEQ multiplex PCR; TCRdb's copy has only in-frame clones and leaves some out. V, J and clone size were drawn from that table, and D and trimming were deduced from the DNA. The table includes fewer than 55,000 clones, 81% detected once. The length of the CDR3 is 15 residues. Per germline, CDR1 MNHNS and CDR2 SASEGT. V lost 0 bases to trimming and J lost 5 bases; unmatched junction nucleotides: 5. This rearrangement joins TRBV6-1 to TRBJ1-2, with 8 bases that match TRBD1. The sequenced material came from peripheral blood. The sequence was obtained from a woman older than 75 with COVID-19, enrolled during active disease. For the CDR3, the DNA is TGTGCCAGCAGTGAAGCGACAGGGGAAGGGTATGGCTACACCTTC. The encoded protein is CASSEATGEGYGYTF.